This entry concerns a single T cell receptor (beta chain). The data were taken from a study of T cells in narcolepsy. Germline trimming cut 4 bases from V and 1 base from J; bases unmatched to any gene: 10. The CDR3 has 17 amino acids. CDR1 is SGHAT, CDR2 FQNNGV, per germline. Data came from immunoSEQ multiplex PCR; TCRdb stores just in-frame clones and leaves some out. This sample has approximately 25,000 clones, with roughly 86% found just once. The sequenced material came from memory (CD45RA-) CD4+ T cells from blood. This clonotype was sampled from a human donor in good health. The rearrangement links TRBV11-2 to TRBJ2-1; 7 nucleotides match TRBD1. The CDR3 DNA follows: TGTGCCAGCAGCTCCTACTCGGACAGGAGGTCCTACAATGAGCAGTTCTTC. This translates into CASSSYSDRRSYNEQFF.